Below, 17 T cell receptor beta chains from the same sample are listed, as sequenced in a study of vaccination and CD4 T cells after COVID-19. No antigen is known for these receptors. Treatment defined: roughly 10-day PBMC culture with coronavirus spike peptide pools or control peptides (ViraFEST assay). It was before the COVID-19 pandemic (2011-2018) that the unexposed donor's CD4+ T cells were collected. Once obtained from cultured CD4+ T cells, the DNA was sequenced using the Oncomine TCR Beta short-read assay. TCRdb ran MiXCR on the PCR reads and lists one entry per CDR3 protein. This sample yields 8,800 or so distinct CDR3 sequences, of which 48% are seen a single time; 17% belongs to the top ten. The sequenced sample was CD4+ T cells from blood, cultured in vitro. Receptor source: a human donor in good health.

The chain employs TRBV27 and TRBJ2-2, with D maybe TRBD2 (6 bases). The CDR3 has 17 residues. Germline loops: CDR1 MNHEY, CDR2 SMNVEV (reference sequence). Trimming took 5 bases from V and 0 from J, leaving 16 bases between them. The CDR3 region is CASSPLAASANTGELFF. The CDR3 nucleotides read TGTGCCAGCAGTCCCTTGGCGGCTAGCGCGAACACCGGGGAGCTGTTTTTT.

The gene calls are TRBV30 and TRBJ1-6; 7 nucleotides match TRBD1. V was clipped by 0 bases and J by 8 bases; unmatched bases: 7. Looked up from germline, CDR1 is GTSNPN and CDR2 is SVGIG (reference sequence). This CDR3 is built from 15 residues. CDR3: CAWSVHRGVDSPLHF. CDR3 in DNA: TGTGCCTGGAGTGTACACAGGGGAGTTGATTCACCCCTCCACTTT.

This clonotype was detected a few times. This chain joins TRBV19 and TRBJ1-1; TRBD1 agrees at 10 bases. The CDR3 extends over 14 amino acids. V gave up 8 bases and J gave up 5 bases; unmatched junction bases: 8. Germline CDR1 LNHDA, CDR2 SQIVND (reference sequence). The CDR3 DNA reads as TGTGCCAGTGCCCGGGGACAGGGGTCAACTGAAGCTTTCTTT. Amino acids: CASARGQGSTEAFF.

In regard to this clonotype: An end of the junction does not agree with germline; a read error may underlie this. The chain carries TRBV20-1 and TRBJ2-5; D might be TRBD2 (6 bases). There are 13 residues in the CDR3. Germline V CDR1 and CDR2: DFQATT, SNEGSKA (reference sequence). The CDR3 sequence: CSAPAMGGETQYF. The CDR3 nucleotides are TGCAGTGCCCCGGCCATGGGGGGAGAGACCCAGTACTTT.

The chain joins TRBV2 to TRBJ2-3, with D unclear. V lost 8 bases to trimming and J lost 2 bases, with 17 bases between them. Looked up from germline, CDR1 is SNHLY and CDR2 is FYNNEI. This CDR3 region has 15 residues. The CDR3 sequence: CASAYTIHHTDTQYF. CDR3 DNA: TGTGCCAGCGCCTATACTATTCACCACACAGATACGCAGTATTTT.

This clonotype was observed a handful of times. This sequence joins TRBV20-1 and TRBJ2-7, with D tentatively TRBD2 (6 bases). This CDR3 has 11 residues. Between the trimmed V and J ends, which lost 0 bases and 9 bases, there was a span of 9 bases. In germline, CDR1 is DFQATT, CDR2 SNEGSKA (reference sequence). The DNA of the CDR3 is TGCAGTGCTAGAGAGGGGGAGGTGCAGTACTTC. This gives the protein CSAREGEVQYF.

The chain recombines TRBV4-3 with TRBJ2-7; 8 nucleotides line up with TRBD2. This CDR3 spans 18 amino acids. Germline V gene data show CDR1 as LGHNA and CDR2 as YSLEER. The ends lost 4 bases at V and 3 bases at J; junction bases unmatched: 17. CDR3 protein: CASSRTRRGTGRGYEQYF. CDR3 sequence (DNA): TGCGCCAGCAGCCGGACTAGACGCGGGACCGGGAGGGGCTACGAGCAGTACTTC.

This sequence joins TRBV28 and TRBJ2-3, with D perhaps assigned TRBD1 or TRBD2 (6 bases each). V shed 5 bases and J shed 6 bases, with 15 bases lying between them. Germline V gene sequence: CDR1 MDHEN, CDR2 SYDVKM. This CDR3 spans 14 amino acids. As DNA, the CDR3 is TGTGCCAGCAGTGTAGGGGTAGGGGGGGATACGCAGTATTTT. This encodes CASSVGVGGDTQYF. Looking up the rest from reference TRBV28 and TRBJ2-3 gives the full variable domain: DVKVTQSSRYLVKRTGEKVFLECVQDMDHENMFWYRQDPGLGLRLIYFSYDVKMKEKGDIPEGYSVSREKKERFSLILESASTNQTSMYLCASSVGVGGDTQYFGPGTRLTVL.

The V and J genes are TRBV7-8 and TRBJ2-7; 11 nucleotides align to TRBD1. Germline assignment: CDR1 SGHVS and CDR2 FQNEAQ. The V gene end was trimmed by 5 bases and the J gene end by 5 bases; junction bases not matched to a gene: 14. This CDR3 comprises 17 residues. CDR3 loop: CASSQPFGQGAKHEQYF. As DNA, the CDR3 is TGTGCCAGCAGCCAACCCTTCGGACAGGGGGCGAAGCACGAGCAGTACTTC.

This clonotype was detected only a few times. V and J are TRBV6-2 or TRBV6-3 and TRBJ1-5; weak D call: TRBD1 (5 bases). The V gene lost 6 bases and the J gene lost 7 bases, with 7 bases spanning the gap. In germline, CDR1 is MNHEY, CDR2 SVGEGT. CDR3 size: 11 residues. CDR3 loop: CASSQGQPQHF. The CDR3 nucleotides read TGTGCCAGCAGCCAGGGACAGCCCCAGCATTTT.

This chain's CDR3 is CASSLRWSGVLQETQYF. As DNA, the CDR3 is TGTGCCAGCAGCTTGCGGTGGTCAGGGGTACTCCAAGAGACCCAGTACTTC. The rearrangement joins TRBV5-5 to TRBJ2-5; the D gene is possibly TRBD1 (6 bases). From germline, CDR1 is SGHKS and CDR2 YYEKEE (reference sequence). This CDR3 spans 17 amino acids. Trimming pared 1 base from V and 1 base from J, leaving 17 bases between.

This clonotype was observed a few times. This chain links TRBV20-1 with TRBJ2-1; 8 bases match TRBD2. Germline V CDR1 and CDR2: DFQATT, SNEGSKA (reference sequence). V lost 0 bases and J lost 1; bases outside the gene matches: 11. The CDR3 is made up of 18 amino acids. The CDR3 protein is CSARDQVSGSRSYNEQFF. The CDR3 nucleotides are TGCAGTGCTAGAGATCAAGTGAGCGGGAGCAGGTCCTACAATGAGCAGTTCTTC.

This clonotype occurred once. This chain uses TRBV6-1 with TRBJ2-7; 10 nucleotides agree with TRBD2. The V gene's germline CDR1 is MNHNS and CDR2 SASEGT. This CDR3 spans 15 amino acids. Losses at the gene ends were 6 bases for V and 7 bases for J; bases not matched to a gene: 12. CDR3 in DNA: TGTGCCAGCAGGAGTAGCGGGGGGCCCCTCGGGGAGCAGTACTTC. This translates into CASRSSGGPLGEQYF.

This clonotype was picked up a small number of times. This sequence joins TRBV20-1 and TRBJ1-2, with 11 bases matching TRBD1. This CDR3 comprises 13 residues. CDR1 DFQATT and CDR2 SNEGSKA come from the germline V gene (reference sequence). V trimming: 6 bases; J trimming: 12 bases; junction bases outside the gene matches: 12. The CDR3 coding sequence is TGCAGTGCGCCCGGACAGGGGGCTGGTCGGGACACCTTC. It encodes CSAPGQGAGRDTF.

The chain employs TRBV6-2 or TRBV6-3 and TRBJ2-3, with D unresolved. V was clipped by 7 bases and J by 2 bases, with 10 bases between them. CDR3 length equals 13 residues. Germline values: CDR1 MNHEY, CDR2 SVGEGT. Written as DNA, the CDR3 is TGTGCCAGCATCAAAAGGTCCACAGATACGCAGTATTTT. This codes for CASIKRSTDTQYF.

Only a few counts were recorded for this clonotype. The chain has TRBV6-2 or TRBV6-3 and TRBJ1-1; the match to TRBD1 covers 8 bases. CDR3 length equals 14 residues. J gave up 1 base and V 6 bases, and 4 bases lay outside the gene matches. From germline, CDR1 is MNHEY and CDR2 SVGEGT. CDR3 bases: TGTGCCAGCAGAAAACAGGGGGAGAACACTGAAGCTTTCTTT. It encodes CASRKQGENTEAFF.

This clonotype was observed a few times. The chain has TRBV7-8 and TRBJ2-7; 8 positions match TRBD1. This CDR3 spans 16 amino acids. V dropped 1 base and J dropped 4; count of bases not matched to a gene: 9. CDR1 and CDR2 from the germline V gene are SGHVS and FQNEAQ. The CDR3, as DNA: TGTGCCAGCAGCTTAGTATCTTGGGACAGGTCATACGAGCAGTACTTC. This gives the protein CASSLVSWDRSYEQYF.